The T cell receptor (beta chain) described here comes from a study of blood T cells in healthy people across ages. Study-level findings and limits: Per million T cells, TCR beta diversity dropped roughly linearly as age increased. More naive CD4+ cells and higher diversity were found in long-lived than in aged donors.

Alongside a J-beta primer mix, a sample-barcoded 5' primer served in a second PCR lasting 7 to 11 cycles. One entry per CDR3 protein results from TCRdb running MiXCR on the 5' RACE reads. Of some 860,000 distinct CDR3 sequences listed, more than 50% are singletons. About this clonotype itself: Its antigen is unidentified.

Germline V gene data show CDR1 as MNHEY and CDR2 as SVGEGT. The V end was cut by 8 bases, the J end by 0 bases, with 8 bases between. CDR3 size: 14 residues. The chain couples TRBV6-2 or TRBV6-3 to TRBJ2-6, with a possible D match to TRBD2 (5 bases). The clonotype originates from a man aged 35 to 55 in good health. The sequencing sample was made of blood. The CDR3 nucleotides are TGTGCCAGCCGAGCGGTCTCTGGGGCCAACGTCCTGACTTTC. Its translation: CASRAVSGANVLTF.